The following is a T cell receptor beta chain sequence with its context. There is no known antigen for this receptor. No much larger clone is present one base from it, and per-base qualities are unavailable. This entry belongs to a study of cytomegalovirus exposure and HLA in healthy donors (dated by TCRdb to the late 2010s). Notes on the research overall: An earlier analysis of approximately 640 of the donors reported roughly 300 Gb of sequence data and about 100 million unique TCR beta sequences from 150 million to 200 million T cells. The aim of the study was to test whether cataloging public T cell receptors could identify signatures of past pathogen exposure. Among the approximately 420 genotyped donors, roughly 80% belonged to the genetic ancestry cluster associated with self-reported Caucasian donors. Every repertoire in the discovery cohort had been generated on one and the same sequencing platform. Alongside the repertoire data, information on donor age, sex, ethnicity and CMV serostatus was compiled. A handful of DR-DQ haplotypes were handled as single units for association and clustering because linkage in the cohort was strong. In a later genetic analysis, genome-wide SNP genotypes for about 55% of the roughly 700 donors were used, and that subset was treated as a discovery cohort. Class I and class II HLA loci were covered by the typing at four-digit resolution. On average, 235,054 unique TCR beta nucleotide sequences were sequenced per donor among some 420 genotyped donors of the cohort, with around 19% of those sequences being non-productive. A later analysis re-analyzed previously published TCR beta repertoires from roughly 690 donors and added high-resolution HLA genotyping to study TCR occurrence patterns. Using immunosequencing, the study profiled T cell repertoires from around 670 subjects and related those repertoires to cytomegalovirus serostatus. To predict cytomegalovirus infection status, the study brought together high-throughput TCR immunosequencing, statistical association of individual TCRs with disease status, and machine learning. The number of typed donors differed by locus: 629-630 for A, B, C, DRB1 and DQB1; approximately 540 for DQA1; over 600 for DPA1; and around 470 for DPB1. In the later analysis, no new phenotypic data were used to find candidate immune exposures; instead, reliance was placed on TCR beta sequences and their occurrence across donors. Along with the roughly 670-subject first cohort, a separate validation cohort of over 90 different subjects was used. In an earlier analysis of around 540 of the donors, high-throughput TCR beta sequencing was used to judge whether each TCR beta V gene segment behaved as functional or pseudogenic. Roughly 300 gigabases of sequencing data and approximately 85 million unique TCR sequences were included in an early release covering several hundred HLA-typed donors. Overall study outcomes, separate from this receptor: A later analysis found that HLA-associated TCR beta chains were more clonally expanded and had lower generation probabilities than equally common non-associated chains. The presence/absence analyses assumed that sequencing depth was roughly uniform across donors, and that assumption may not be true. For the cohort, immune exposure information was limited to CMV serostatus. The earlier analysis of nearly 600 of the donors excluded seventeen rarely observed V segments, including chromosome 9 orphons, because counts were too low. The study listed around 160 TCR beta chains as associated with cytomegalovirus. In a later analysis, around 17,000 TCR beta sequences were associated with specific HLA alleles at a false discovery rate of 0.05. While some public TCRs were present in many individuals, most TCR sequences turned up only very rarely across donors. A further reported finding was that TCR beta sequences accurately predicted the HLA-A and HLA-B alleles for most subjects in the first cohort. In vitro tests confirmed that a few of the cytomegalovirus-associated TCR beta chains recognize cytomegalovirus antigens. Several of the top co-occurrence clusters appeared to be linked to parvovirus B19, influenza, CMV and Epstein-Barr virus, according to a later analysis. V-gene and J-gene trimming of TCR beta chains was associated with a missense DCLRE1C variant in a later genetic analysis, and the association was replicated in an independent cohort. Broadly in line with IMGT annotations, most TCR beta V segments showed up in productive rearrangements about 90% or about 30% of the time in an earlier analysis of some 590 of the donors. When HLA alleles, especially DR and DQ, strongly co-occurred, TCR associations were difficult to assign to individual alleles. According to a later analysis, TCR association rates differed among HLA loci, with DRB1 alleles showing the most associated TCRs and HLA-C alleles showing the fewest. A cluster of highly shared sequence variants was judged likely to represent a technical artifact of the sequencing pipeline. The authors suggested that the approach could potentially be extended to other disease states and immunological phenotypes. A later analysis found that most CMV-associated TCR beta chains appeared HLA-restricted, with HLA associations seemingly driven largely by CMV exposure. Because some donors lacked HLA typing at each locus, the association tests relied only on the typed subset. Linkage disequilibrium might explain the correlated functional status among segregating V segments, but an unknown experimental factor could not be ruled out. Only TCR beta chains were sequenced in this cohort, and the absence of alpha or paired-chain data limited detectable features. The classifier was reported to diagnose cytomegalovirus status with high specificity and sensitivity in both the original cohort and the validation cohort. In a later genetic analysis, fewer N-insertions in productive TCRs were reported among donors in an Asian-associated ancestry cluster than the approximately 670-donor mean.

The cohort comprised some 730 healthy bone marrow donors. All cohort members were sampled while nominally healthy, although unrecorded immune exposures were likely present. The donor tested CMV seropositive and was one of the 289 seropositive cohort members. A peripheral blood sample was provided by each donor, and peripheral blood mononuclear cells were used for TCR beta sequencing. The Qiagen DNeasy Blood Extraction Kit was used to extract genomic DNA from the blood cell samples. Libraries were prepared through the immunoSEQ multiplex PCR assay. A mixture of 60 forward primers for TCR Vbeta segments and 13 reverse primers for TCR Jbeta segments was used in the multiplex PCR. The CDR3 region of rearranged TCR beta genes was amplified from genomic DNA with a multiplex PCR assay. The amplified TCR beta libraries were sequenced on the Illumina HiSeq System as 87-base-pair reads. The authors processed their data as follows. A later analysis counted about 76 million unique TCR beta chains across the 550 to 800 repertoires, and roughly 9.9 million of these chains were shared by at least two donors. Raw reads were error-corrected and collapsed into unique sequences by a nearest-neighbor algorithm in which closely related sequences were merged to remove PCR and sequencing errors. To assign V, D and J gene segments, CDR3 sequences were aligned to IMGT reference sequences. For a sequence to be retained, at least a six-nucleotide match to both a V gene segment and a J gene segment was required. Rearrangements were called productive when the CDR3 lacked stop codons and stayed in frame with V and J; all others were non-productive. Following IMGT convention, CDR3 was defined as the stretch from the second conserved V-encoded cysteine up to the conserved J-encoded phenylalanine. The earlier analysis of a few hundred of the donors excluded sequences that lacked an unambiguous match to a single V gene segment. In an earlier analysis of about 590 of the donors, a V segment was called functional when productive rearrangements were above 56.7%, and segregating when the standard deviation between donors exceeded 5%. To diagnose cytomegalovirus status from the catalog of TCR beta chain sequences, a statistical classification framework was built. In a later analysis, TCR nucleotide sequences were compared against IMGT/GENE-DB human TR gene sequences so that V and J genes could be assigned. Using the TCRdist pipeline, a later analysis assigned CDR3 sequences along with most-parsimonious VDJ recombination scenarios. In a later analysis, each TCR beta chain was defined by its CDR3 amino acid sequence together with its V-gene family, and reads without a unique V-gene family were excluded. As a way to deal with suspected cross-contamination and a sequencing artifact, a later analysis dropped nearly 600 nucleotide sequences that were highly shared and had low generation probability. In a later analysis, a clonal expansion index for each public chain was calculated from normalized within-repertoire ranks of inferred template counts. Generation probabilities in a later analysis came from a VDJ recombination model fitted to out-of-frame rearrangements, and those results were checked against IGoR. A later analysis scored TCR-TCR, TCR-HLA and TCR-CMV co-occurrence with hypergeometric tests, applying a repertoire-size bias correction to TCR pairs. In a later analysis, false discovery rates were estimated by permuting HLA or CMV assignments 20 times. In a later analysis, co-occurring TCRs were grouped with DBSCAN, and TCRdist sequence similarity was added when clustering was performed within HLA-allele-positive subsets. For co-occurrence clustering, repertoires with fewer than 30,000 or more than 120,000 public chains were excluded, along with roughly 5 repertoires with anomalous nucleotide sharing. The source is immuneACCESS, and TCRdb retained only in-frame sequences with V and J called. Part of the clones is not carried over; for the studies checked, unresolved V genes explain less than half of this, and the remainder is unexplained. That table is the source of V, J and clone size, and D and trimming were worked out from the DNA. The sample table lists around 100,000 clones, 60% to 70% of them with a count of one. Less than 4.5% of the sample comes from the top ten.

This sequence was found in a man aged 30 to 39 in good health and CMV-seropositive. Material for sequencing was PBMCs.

The CDR3 amino acid sequence is: CASSSTGLYEQYF. Here is the DNA: TGTGCCAGCAGCTCGACAGGGCTCTACGAGCAGTACTTC. The chain is made from TRBV7-6 and TRBJ2-7; 7 of the junction bases match TRBD1. Germline trimming: 4 bases from V, 3 bases from J; junction bases outside gene matches: 3. According to the germline V gene, CDR1 reads SGHVS and CDR2 reads FNYEAQ. Spanning cysteine to phenylalanine, the CDR3 consists of 13 amino acids. Only the CDR3 DNA is retained, 39 bases long and in frame from the first base.